This T cell receptor beta chain is drawn from a study of blood T cell repertoires in COVID-19. Study processing details: Counts of nucleated cells, estimated from reference gene primer amplification, were obtained. The protocol was immunoSEQ multiplex PCR, while the TCRdb copy is restricted to in-frame clones and leaves out a portion. Clonal size and the V and J genes are those of that table, whereas D and trimming came from the DNA. The top ten clones hold 2.5% to 3.5% of a sample with about 140,000 clones, 80% to 90% of them seen once. V trimming: 4 bases; J trimming: 6 bases; junction bases outside the gene matches: 4. The CDR3 length is 14 residues. In germline, CDR1 is LNHDA, CDR2 SQIVND (reference sequence).

The receptor's source is a man in his fifties or sixties with active or convalescent COVID-19. V gene TRBV19 combines with J gene TRBJ2-1, with 9 bases identical to TRBD2. The sequenced sample was peripheral blood. This chain's CDR3 is CASSRGLAGNEQFF. The CDR3 nucleotides are TGTGCCAGTAGTAGGGGACTAGCAGGCAATGAGCAGTTCTTC.